Listed below are T cell receptor beta chains from one sample, sequenced in a study of T cell responses to AZD1222 COVID-19 vaccine. Measured with immunoSEQ multiplex PCR; TCRdb has only the in-frame clones, and not every one. The table includes 25,000 to 35,000 clones, about nine tenths detected once. This material consisted of peripheral blood, taken on day 0 of AZD1222 vaccination. These receptor sequences come from an adult in good health. Each CDR3 is given with its conserved first and last residue. D genes are given only for firm matches. Some rows mark clone size as missing; the rest say once, few, many or name a class of expanded clone.

- | - | TRBJ1-2 | TRBV27 | TGTGCCAGCGTGGGGTCGCAGGGCGAGGCTACCTTC | CASVGSQGEATF
- | - | TRBJ2-5 | TRBV7-9 | TGTGCCAGCAGCTTACGTACAGGGTACCAAGAGACCCAGTACTTC | CASSLRTGYQETQYF
- | - | TRBJ1-2 | TRBV19 | TGTGCCAGTAGTACTCAGGGGCCGGGCTATGGCTACACCTTC | CASSTQGPGYGYTF
- | once | TRBJ1-4 | TRBV5-8 | TGTGCCAGCAGCTTGGGGGGGACTAATGAAAAACTGTTTTTT | CASSLGGTNEKLFF
- | once | TRBJ1-2 | TRBV18 | TGTGCCAGCTCCCCACCGGCAGGGGAGTATGGCTACACCTTC | CASSPPAGEYGYTF
TRBD2 | - | TRBJ2-7 | TRBV7-6 | TGTGCCAGCAGCTTAGGTGGTAGCGGGGGCGGGGAGCAGTACTTC | CASSLGGSGGGEQYF
- | - | TRBJ1-2 | TRBV28 | TGTGCCAGCAGAAACCCCTGGACCTATGGCTACACCTTC | CASRNPWTYGYTF
- | - | TRBJ1-2 | TRBV5-1 | TGCGCCAGCAGGCGGGAGGGGGAGAGCTATGGCTACACCTTC | CASRREGESYGYTF
- | - | TRBJ1-5 | TRBV5-8 | TGTGCCAGCAGCCCGGGTAGGGGAGTCAGCAGCAATCAGCCCCAGCATTTT | CASSPGRGVSSNQPQHF
TRBD2 | - | TRBJ2-1 | TRBV6-2/TRBV6-3 | TGTGCCAGCAGTTACGGCGGGGGGGACTACAATGAGCAGTTCTTC | CASSYGGGDYNEQFF
- | - | TRBJ1-1 | TRBV5-1 | TGCGCCAGCAGCGTGGACGTAGGGCAGGGCACTGAAGCTTTCTTT | CASSVDVGQGTEAFF
- | - | TRBJ2-5 | TRBV5-1 | TGCGCCAGCAGCTTGAATGGTCAGATCCAAGAGACCCAGTACTTC | CASSLNGQIQETQYF
- | - | TRBJ2-6 | TRBV5-1 | TGCGCCAGCAGCCCACAAAGTCCCGGGACGGGATCTGGGGCCAACGTCCTGACTTTC | CASSPQSPGTGSGANVLTF
- | - | TRBJ2-2 | TRBV9 | TGTGCCAGCAGCGTAGAACTGGCGGGCACCGGGGAGCTGTTTTTT | CASSVELAGTGELFF
TRBD1 | - | TRBJ1-1 | TRBV6-6 | TGTGCCAGCTGCACAGGGGGCAAGAACACTGAAGCTTTCTTT | CASCTGGKNTEAFF
- | - | TRBJ2-2 | TRBV7-9 | TGTGCCAGCAGCTCAGGTTCGAACACCGGGGAGCTGTTTTTT | CASSSGSNTGELFF
- | - | TRBJ1-4 | TRBV29-1 | TGCAGCGTTACGGACAGTGCCGCTCGGGAAAAACTGTTTTTT | CSVTDSAAREKLFF
- | - | TRBJ1-2 | TRBV21-1 | TGTGCCATTCCAATAAGGGTGGGTAGAAACTATGGCTACACCTTC | CAIPIRVGRNYGYTF
- | - | TRBJ2-7 | TRBV12-3/TRBV12-4 | TGTGCCACCCGTAGCGGAGCCTCCTACGAGCAGTACTTC | CATRSGASYEQYF
- | - | TRBJ1-5 | TRBV6-2/TRBV6-3 | TGTGCCAGCAGTTACTCGATAGAGAATCAGCCCCAGCATTTT | CASSYSIENQPQHF
- | - | TRBJ2-2 | TRBV19 | TGTGCCAGTAGTATTAAAGTGAACACCGGGGAGCCGTTTTTT | CASSIKVNTGEPFF
TRBD1 | - | TRBJ1-1 | TRBV6-5 | TGTGCCAGCACCCGTCTAGGGGGCGGCCTCACTGAAGCTTTCTTT | CASTRLGGGLTEAFF
TRBD2 | - | TRBJ2-3 | TRBV5-1 | TGCGCCAGCAGCTTGGAGAGCGGGGGTACCTTCAGGAGGAGCACAGATACGCAGTATTTT | CASSLESGGTFRRSTDTQYF
- | - | TRBJ1-4 | TRBV18 | TGTGCCAGCTCCGAGGGGATTAATGAAAAACTGTTTTTT | CASSEGINEKLFF
- | - | TRBJ2-1 | TRBV7-9 | TGTGCCAGCAGTCGGGACTTCCTCACCTACAATGAGCAGTTCTTC | CASSRDFLTYNEQFF
TRBD1 | - | TRBJ1-2 | TRBV5-6 | TGTGCCAGCAGCAGTTCGGTAACAGGGGGCGGGCTGAACTATGGCTACACCTTC | CASSSSVTGGGLNYGYTF
TRBD1 | - | TRBJ2-7 | TRBV30 | TGTGCCTGGAGTGTACAGACAGGGTGGGGTAACGAGCAGTACTTC | CAWSVQTGWGNEQYF
- | - | TRBJ2-7 | TRBV11-3 | TGTGCCAGCAGCCCCCTAAGAGGGGCTAACAACGACGAGCAGTACTTC | CASSPLRGANNDEQYF
- | once | TRBJ1-1 | TRBV9 | TGTGCCAGCAGCGAGAGGGCTTTAACGAGGAACACTGAAGCTTTCTTT | CASSERALTRNTEAFF
TRBD1 | - | TRBJ1-2 | TRBV7-6 | TGTGCCAGCAGCCCTCAAGGACAGGGCGACTATGGCTACACCTTC | CASSPQGQGDYGYTF